Listed here are 10 T cell receptor beta chains from one sample, sequenced in a study of blood T cell repertoires in COVID-19. Clones were sequenced by immunoSEQ multiplex PCR, and TCRdb holds only the in-frame ones, with some missing. The table records some 240,000 clones, approximately 83% of them present only once. The sample comprised PBMCs or T cells enriched from blood (not recorded which). Receptors originate from a man in his fifties or sixties who had recovered from COVID-19.

CDR3 loop: CASSRHLEHF. CDR3 nucleotides: TGTGCCAGCAGTCGACACCTCGAGCATTTT. The chain joins TRBV6-5 to TRBJ1-5; D not resolved. The CDR3 totals 10 residues. Trimming stripped 5 bases from V and 14 bases from J, with 10 bases between. CDR1 is MNHEY, CDR2 SVGAGI, per germline.

The chain is built from TRBV5-1 and TRBJ2-7; 14 nucleotides match TRBD2. V lost 1 base, J lost 5 bases, and 5 bases stayed unmatched. The V gene's germline CDR1 is SGHRS and CDR2 YFSETQ. CDR3 length: 16 amino acids. Here the CDR3 DNA reads TGCGCCAGCAGCTTGAGCGGGACTAGCGGGAGCCACGAGCAGTACTTC. It codes for CASSLSGTSGSHEQYF.

The chain is built from TRBV4-2 and TRBJ1-2, with D possibly being TRBD1 (5 bases). The CDR3 extends over 15 amino acids. The germline V gene has CDR1 LGHNA and CDR2 YNFKEQ. V lost 0 bases and J 5 bases, leaving 13 bases between the germline ends. This CDR3 is CASSQDRRAIYGYTF. The DNA for the CDR3 is TGTGCCAGCAGCCAAGATCGCAGGGCGATATATGGCTACACCTTC.

The J gene is TRBJ2-7, the V gene TRBV4-3, with 9 positions matching TRBD2. J gave up 4 bases and V 4 bases, and 8 bases lay outside the gene matches. This CDR3 region has 15 residues. Germline V gene data show CDR1 as LGHNA and CDR2 as YSLEER. The CDR3 DNA is TGCGCCAGCAGCCCAACTATAGCGGGAGATTACGAGCAGTACTTC. Translated: CASSPTIAGDYEQYF.

The rearrangement uses TRBV7-3 and TRBJ1-5, with 8 positions matching TRBD1. Germline V lookup: CDR1 SGHTA, CDR2 FQGTGA. V trimming: 5 bases; J trimming: 5 bases; junction bases outside the gene matches: 11. This CDR3 region has 16 residues. The CDR3 DNA reads as TGTGCCAGCAGCCCGGGTCGTGGGACAGGTTATCAGCCCCAGCATTTT. It codes for CASSPGRGTGYQPQHF.

V gene TRBV6-2 or TRBV6-3 combines with J gene TRBJ1-1; D is unclear. Looked up from germline, CDR1 is MNHEY and CDR2 is SVGEGT. V shed 3 bases and J shed 8 bases, with 10 bases lying between them. CDR3 length: 12 residues. This CDR3 reads CASSYSSIEAFF. The CDR3 DNA reads TGTGCCAGCAGTTATAGCTCCATAGAAGCTTTCTTT.

This chain connects TRBV24-1 to TRBJ2-1; a possible D gene is TRBD1 (6 bases). Germline-derived CDR1 and CDR2 are KGHDR and SFDVKD. The length of the CDR3 is 14 residues. The ends were cut back, 7 bases at V and 8 bases at J, with 17 bases in the middle. The CDR3 region has the DNA TGTGCCACCAGCATAAACAGGGCCAGCGATGAGCAGTTCTTC. This gives the protein CATSINRASDEQFF.

The chain couples TRBV19 to TRBJ2-6; no clear D. The CDR3 is made up of 12 amino acids. Trimming removed 6 bases from V and 15 bases from J, with 15 bases in between. CDR1 LNHDA and CDR2 SQIVND come from the germline V gene (reference sequence). The CDR3, as DNA: TGTGCCAGTAGCCCCCAGGTTCCGAGCCTGACTTTC. Translating gives CASSPQVPSLTF.

This clone has only one observation. The chain has TRBV2 and TRBJ2-5; 12 positions match TRBD1. With V trimmed by 6 bases and J by 1 base, 6 bases remained unmatched. The CDR3 consists of 16 residues. Germline CDR1 SNHLY, CDR2 FYNNEI. The CDR3 DNA is TGTGCCAGCAGGGGCCCGGGACAGGGGGCCCAAGAGACCCAGTACTTC. This encodes CASRGPGQGAQETQYF.

V and J are TRBV5-1 and TRBJ1-4, with D maybe TRBD1 (5 bases). V gave up 4 bases and J gave up 2 bases, with 15 bases separating them. The CDR3 extends over 16 amino acids. The germline V gene encodes CDR1 SGHRS and CDR2 YFSETQ. The CDR3 sequence is CASSPRGVSTNEKLFF. CDR3 sequence (DNA): TGCGCCAGCAGCCCTCGGGGGGTATCGACTAATGAAAAACTGTTTTTT.